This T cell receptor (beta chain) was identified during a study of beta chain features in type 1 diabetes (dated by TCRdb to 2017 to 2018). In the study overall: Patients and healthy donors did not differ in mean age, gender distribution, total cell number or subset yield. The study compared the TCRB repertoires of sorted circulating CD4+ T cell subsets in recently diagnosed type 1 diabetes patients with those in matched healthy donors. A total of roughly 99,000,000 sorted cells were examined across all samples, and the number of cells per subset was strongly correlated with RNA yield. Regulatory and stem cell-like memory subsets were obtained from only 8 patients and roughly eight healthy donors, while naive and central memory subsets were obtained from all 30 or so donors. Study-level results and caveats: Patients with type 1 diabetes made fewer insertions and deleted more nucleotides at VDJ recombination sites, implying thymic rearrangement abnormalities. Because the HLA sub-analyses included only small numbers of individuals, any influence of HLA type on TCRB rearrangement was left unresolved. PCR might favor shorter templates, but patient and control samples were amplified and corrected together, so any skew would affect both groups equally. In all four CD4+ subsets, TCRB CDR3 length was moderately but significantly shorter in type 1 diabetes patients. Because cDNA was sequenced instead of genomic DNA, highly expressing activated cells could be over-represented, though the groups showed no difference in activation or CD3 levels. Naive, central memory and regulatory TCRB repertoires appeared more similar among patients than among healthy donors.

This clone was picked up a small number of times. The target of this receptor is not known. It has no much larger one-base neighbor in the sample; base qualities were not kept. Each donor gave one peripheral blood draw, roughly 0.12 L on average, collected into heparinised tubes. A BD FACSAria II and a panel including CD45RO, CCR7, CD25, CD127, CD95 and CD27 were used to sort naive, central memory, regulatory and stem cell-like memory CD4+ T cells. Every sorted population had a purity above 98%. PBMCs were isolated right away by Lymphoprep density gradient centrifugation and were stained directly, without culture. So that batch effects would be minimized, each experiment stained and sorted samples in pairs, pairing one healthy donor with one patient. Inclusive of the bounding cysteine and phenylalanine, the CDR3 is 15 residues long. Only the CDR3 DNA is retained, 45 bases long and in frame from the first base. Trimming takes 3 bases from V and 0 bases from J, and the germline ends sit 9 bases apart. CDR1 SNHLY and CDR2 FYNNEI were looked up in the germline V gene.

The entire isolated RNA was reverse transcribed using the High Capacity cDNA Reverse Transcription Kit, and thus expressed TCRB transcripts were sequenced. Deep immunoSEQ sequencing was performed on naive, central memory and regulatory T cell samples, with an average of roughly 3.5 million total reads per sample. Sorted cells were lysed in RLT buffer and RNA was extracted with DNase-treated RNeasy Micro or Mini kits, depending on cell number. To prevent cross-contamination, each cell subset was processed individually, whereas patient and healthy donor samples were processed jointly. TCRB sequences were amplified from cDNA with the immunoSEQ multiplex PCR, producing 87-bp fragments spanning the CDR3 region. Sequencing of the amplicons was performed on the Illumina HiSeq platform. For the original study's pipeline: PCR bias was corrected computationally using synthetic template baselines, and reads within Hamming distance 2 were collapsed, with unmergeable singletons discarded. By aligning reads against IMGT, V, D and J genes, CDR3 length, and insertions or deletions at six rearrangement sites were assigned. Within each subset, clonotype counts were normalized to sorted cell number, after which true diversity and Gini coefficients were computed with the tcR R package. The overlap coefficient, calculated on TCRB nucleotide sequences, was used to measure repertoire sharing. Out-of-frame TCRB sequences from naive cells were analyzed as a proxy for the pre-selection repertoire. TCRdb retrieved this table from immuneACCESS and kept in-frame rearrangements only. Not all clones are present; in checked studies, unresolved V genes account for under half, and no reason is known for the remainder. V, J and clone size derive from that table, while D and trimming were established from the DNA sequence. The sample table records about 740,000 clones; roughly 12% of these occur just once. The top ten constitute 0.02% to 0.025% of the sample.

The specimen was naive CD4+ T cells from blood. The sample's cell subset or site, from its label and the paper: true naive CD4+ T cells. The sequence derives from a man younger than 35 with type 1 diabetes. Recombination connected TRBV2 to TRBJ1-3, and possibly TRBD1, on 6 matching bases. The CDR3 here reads CASSDLGGSGNTIYF. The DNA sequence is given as TGTGCCAGCAGTGATTTAGGGGGCTCTGGAAACACCATATATTTT. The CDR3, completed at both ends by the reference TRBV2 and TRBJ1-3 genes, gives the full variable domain EPEVTQTPSHQVTQMGQEVILRCVPISNHLYFYWYRQILGQKVEFLVSFYNNEISEKSEIFDDQFSVERPDGSNFTLKIRSTKLEDSAMYFCASSDLGGSGNTIYFGEGSWLTVV.